This T cell receptor (beta chain) was identified during a study of blood T cells in healthy people across ages (dated by TCRdb to the mid-2010s). As for the study more broadly: In model experiments, template switching captured about one uniquely barcoded TCR beta cDNA molecule for every two T cells. Four age groups were formed from the donors: young (average approximately 15 years), middle-aged (approximately 39), aged (around 68) and long-lived (around 80). The study measured age-related changes in TCR beta repertoire diversity using deep sequencing normalized with unique cDNA molecular identifiers. Using the same blood draw, the study looked at two additional independent replicas of 1 million unique cDNA reads for two donors, one aged 18 to 30 and the other aged 80 or older. To avoid experimental bias, donors of different ages were randomly spread across the sequencing lanes.

This clonotype occurred a few times. The clone's antigen remains unknown. Per-base qualities were not stored, and no clone one base away is much larger. Broader findings and caveats from the paper: Estimates of total diversity based on one million sequenced T cells were regarded as lower bounds and as underestimates. The percentage of naive T cells measured by flow cytometry correlated strongly with observed TCR beta diversity. Because donor CMV infection status was unknown, age-related changes in expanded clonotypes were potentially confounded. Conclusive comparison of naive and antigen-experienced compartments was prevented by the profiling of bulk unsorted PBMCs. The long-lived group showed more naive CD4+ T cells, fewer expanded clones and increased TCR diversity than the aged group, suggesting age selection. As age increased, observed TCR beta diversity per million T cells dropped in a roughly linear way, and a significant reduction was already evident by age 40.

Systemically healthy Caucasian individuals from Russia, 35 to 40 in total and aged roughly 6 to 95 years, were included as donors. Roughly 9.5 milliliters of peripheral blood were drawn from each donor into EDTA-treated Vacutainer tubes. PBMCs were isolated by Ficoll-Paque density-gradient centrifugation, with at least 6 million obtained per sample. Total RNA, at least 6 micrograms per sample, was extracted from PBMCs with Trizol reagent. For every donor, an aliquot of PBMCs went through flow cytometry to measure the percentages of naive CD45RAhigh/CD27high T cells. The library was obtained by 5' RACE. Sequencing used an Illumina HiSeq 2500. A second PCR of about 7 to 12 cycles was performed with a sample-barcoded 5' primer and a J-beta primer mix. Each TCR beta cDNA molecule received a unique molecular identifier from a template-switch 5' adaptor carrying 12 random nucleotides. Each sample yielded at least 2.5 million CDR3-containing paired-end reads. First-strand cDNA synthesis was performed from all RNA using the Mint cDNA synthesis kit, with priming by a TRBC-specific oligonucleotide. After uracil-DNA glycosylase treatment, a first 18-cycle PCR used universal primers M1SS and BC2_uni_R on all cDNA. The authors' pipeline ran thus. For normalization, 1 million high-quality reads were randomly selected from each sample, with every read carrying a distinct molecular identifier. Instead of being binned into consensus sequences, reads with shared molecular identifiers were discarded. MiTCR, with a Q25 quality threshold and the strictest error-elimination algorithm, was used for CDR3 identification, clonotype clustering and error correction. Lower-bound total TCR beta diversity was estimated with a nonparametric unseen species model using Euler transformation. Using fastp trimming at Q25 and MiXCR clonotype assembly, TCRdb reanalyzed the public sequencing data and kept in-frame beta chains. Rows are combined by CDR3 protein, so each entry shows the most common genes and DNA. It is TCRdb's table, rather than the study itself, that gives the V and J calls and clone size. This sample gives roughly 1,500,000 distinct CDR3 sequences in total; around two fifths of them show up just once. Roughly 7.7% of the sample is taken by the ten largest.

From the cysteine up to the phenylalanine, the CDR3 has a length of 16 residues. Only the CDR3 DNA is retained, 48 bases long and in frame from the first base. For CDR1 and CDR2, the germline V gene lists SGDLS and YYNGEE. Germline trimming amounts to 0 bases on V and 4 bases on J, with 7 as the count of junction bases outside the gene matches. The receptor was isolated from a woman aged 18-29 years in good health. The chain joins TRBV9 to TRBJ2-3, with 8 middle bases fitting TRBD1. Sequencing was done on a sample of blood. The CDR3 sequence is CASSVEVDRVSDTQYF. The DNA reads as follows: TGTGCCAGCAGCGTAGAAGTGGACAGGGTATCAGATACGCAGTATTTT.